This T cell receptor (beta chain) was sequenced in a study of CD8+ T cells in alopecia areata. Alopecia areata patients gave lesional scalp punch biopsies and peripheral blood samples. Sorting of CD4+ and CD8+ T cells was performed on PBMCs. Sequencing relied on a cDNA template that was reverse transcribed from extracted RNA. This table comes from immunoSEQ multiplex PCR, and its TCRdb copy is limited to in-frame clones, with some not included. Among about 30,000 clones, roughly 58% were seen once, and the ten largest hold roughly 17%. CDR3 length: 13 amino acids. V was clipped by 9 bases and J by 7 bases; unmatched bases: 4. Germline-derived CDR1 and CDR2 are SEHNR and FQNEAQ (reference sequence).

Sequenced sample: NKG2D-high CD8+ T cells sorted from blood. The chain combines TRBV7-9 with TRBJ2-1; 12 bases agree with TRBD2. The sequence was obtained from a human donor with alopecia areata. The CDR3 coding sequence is TGTGCCAGTTGGACTAGCGGGAAGAATGAGCAGTTCTTC. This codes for CASWTSGKNEQFF.